Detailed here is one T cell receptor (beta chain). Its recognized antigen is unknown. Base qualities are not provided; no much larger clone lies one nucleotide away. The source of the sample is a study of T cell changes during pregnancy in multiple sclerosis (dated by TCRdb to between 2019 and 2020). Regarding the research as a whole: Changes in the T cell repertoire over the course of pregnancy were examined in this study in women with multiple sclerosis.

The library relied on the immunoSEQ multiplex PCR assay. Entries here come from immuneACCESS through TCRdb and include only in-frame sequences with V and J called. Some clones fail to appear in such tables; in the studies checked, an unresolved V gene covers under half of the shortfall, and the cause of the remainder is unknown. This sample is represented by under 110,000 clones; under 95% of them were singletons. The ten largest make up 1.6% of the sample. The sample in question was peripheral blood, obtained before pregnancy. The receptor was isolated from a female donor with multiple sclerosis, enrolled in a pregnancy study.

This receptor has the CDR3 CASSIRNSGNTIYF. The sequenced DNA is TGTGCCAGTAGTATCAGGAACTCTGGAAACACCATATATTTT. The rearrangement joined TRBV19 to TRBJ1-3; no D segment can be confidently identified. Including the terminal cysteine and phenylalanine, the CDR3 comprises 14 residues. Of all the DNA, just the CDR3 is kept, 42 bases in frame from base 1. The germline V gene (reference sequence) provides CDR1 LNHDA and CDR2 SQIVND. The trim is 3 bases for V and 0 bases for J, with a gap of 6 bases between the germline ends.